These T cell receptor beta chains were read from a single sample in a study of T cell repertoires in aging, cancer and after chemotherapy. TCRdb used MiXCR to reprocess the multiplex PCR reads, holding one entry per CDR3 protein. This sample yields about 4,900 distinct CDR3 sequences, of which 45% to 60% are seen a single time; roughly 31% belongs to the top ten. Input material: blood. The origin of the receptors is a human donor in good health. Each CDR3 is given with its conserved first and last residue. D genes are given only for firm matches. Clone size is given for some rows only: seen once, a few or many times, or a class if the clone is expanded.

.	TRBJ2-1	TRBV27	TRBD1	TGTGCCAGCAGTTTAAGGGACAGGCCTTACAATGAGCAGTTCTTC	CASSLRDRPYNEQFF
few	TRBJ2-2	TRBV5-1	.	TGCGCCAGCAGCTTGGATGGCCGATGGTCGGGGGAGCTGTTTTTT	CASSLDGRWSGELFF
.	TRBJ2-2	TRBV19	TRBD1	TGTGCCAGTAGTACCCCAGGGGGCAACACCGGGGAGCTGTTTTTT	CASSTPGGNTGELFF
few	TRBJ1-4	TRBV11-2	TRBD1	TGTGCCAGCAGCGTTGACAGGGATGAAAAACTGTTTTTT	CASSVDRDEKLFF
few	TRBJ2-7	TRBV5-4	TRBD1	TGTGCCAGCAGCGTGTACAGGGGTCCGGGCGAGCAGTACTTC	CASSVYRGPGEQYF
.	TRBJ1-2	TRBV19	.	TGTGCCAGTAGTACCACACAGGGTCGGGGCTACACCTTC	CASSTTQGRGYTF
few	TRBJ2-3	TRBV29-1	TRBD2	TGCAGCGTCGTGAAGGGAGCGGGGGGACGCACAGATACGCAGTATTTT	CSVVKGAGGRTDTQYF
once	TRBJ2-2	TRBV5-1	.	TGCGCCAGCAGCTTGGATGGTGGGACCGGGGAGCTGTTTTTT	CASSLDGGTGELFF
few	TRBJ1-4	TRBV6-5	.	TGTGCCAGCAGTTACTCGTCCCCTAATGAAAAACTGTTTTTT	CASSYSSPNEKLFF
.	TRBJ1-1	TRBV12-3/TRBV12-4	TRBD1	TGTGCCAGCAGTCCAGGGACAGGGGAGAAGGCTTTCTTT	CASSPGTGEKAFF
.	TRBJ2-1	TRBV19	.	TGTGCCAGTAGCCAGGGCAGGGTCAATGAGCAGTTCTTC	CASSQGRVNEQFF
once	TRBJ1-4	TRBV20-1	TRBD1	TGCAGTGCGGGAGGGACAGGGGGAGGTGAAAAACTGTTTTTT	CSAGGTGGGEKLFF
.	TRBJ2-7	TRBV6-6	.	TGTGCCAGCAGCTTACCTCGGACAACCCCTACTTACTTC	CASSLPRTTPTYF
.	TRBJ2-5	TRBV6-1	TRBD1	TGTGCCAGCAGTGAATTACAGGGGGCGGGAGAGACCCAGTACTTC	CASSELQGAGETQYF
few	TRBJ1-1	TRBV29-1	.	TGCAGCGCCTCCGGAGGGCCCAACACTGAAGCTTTCTTT	CSASGGPNTEAFF
few	TRBJ2-1	TRBV11-1	TRBD2	TGTGCCAGCAGCTTAGGGCTAGCGGGGGGCGATGAGCAGTTCTTC	CASSLGLAGGDEQFF
.	TRBJ1-6	TRBV19	TRBD1	TGTGCCAGTTCGGACAGGGGGAGATTCGAAGGCTCACCCCTCCACTTT	CASSDRGRFEGSPLHF
.	TRBJ2-5	TRBV19	TRBD2	TGTGCCAGTAGTATCCCGAGCGGCGGGAGGAACCAAGAGACCCAGTACTTC	CASSIPSGGRNQETQYF
.	TRBJ1-5	TRBV6-2/TRBV6-3	TRBD1	TGTGCCAGCAGACCTCACGACAGGGACAATCAGCCCCAGCATTTT	CASRPHDRDNQPQHF
once	TRBJ2-2	TRBV5-4	.	TGTGCCAGCAGCCAGGCAGGGCGGAGCGCGAACACCGGGGAGCTGTTTTTT	CASSQAGRSANTGELFF
.	TRBJ2-5	TRBV6-1	.	TGTGCCTTACTAGACAAGGGCCAAGAGACCCAGTACTTC	CALLDKGQETQYF
.	TRBJ1-2	TRBV6-5	.	TGTGCCAGCACCGAAGGAGGCAGGGAGGGAGCCTACACCTTC	CASTEGGREGAYTF
.	TRBJ1-2	TRBV12-3/TRBV12-4	TRBD1	TGTGCCAGCAGTCCCGGGACAGCCGGTGACTATGGCTACACCTTC	CASSPGTAGDYGYTF
.	TRBJ2-1	TRBV19	.	TGTGCCAGTACCCCCGACAGATCCTCCTACAATGAGCAGTTCTTC	CASTPDRSSYNEQFF
.	TRBJ1-1	TRBV11-2	.	TGTGCCCTTAGGGACTCTCAGAACACTGAAGCTTTCTTT	CALRDSQNTEAFF
.	TRBJ2-1	TRBV15	TRBD2	TGTGCCACCAGGGGGACTAGCGGGACTAATGAGCAGTTCTTC	CATRGTSGTNEQFF
.	TRBJ1-6	TRBV15	.	TGTGCCACCAGCAACCTCCAATCACCCCTCCACTTT	CATSNLQSPLHF
.	TRBJ2-3	TRBV6-5	.	TGTGCCAGCAGTTACGTGCAGGTCACAGATACGCAGTATTTT	CASSYVQVTDTQYF
.	TRBJ2-5	TRBV19	.	TGTGACAGTAGTATGGGGCCGAACCAAGAGACCCAGTACTTC	CDSSMGPNQETQYF
few	TRBJ2-3	TRBV5-5	TRBD2	TGTGCCAGCAGCTTATTGCGGGAGACCACAGATACGCAGTATTTT	CASSLLRETTDTQYF
once	TRBJ2-7	TRBV27	TRBD2	TGTGCCAGCAAACTAGCGGGGGCCTTCTACGAGCAGTACTTC	CASKLAGAFYEQYF
.	TRBJ1-6	TRBV5-6	.	TGTGCCAGCAGTTCCGGGACCTATAATTCACCCCTCCACTTT	CASSSGTYNSPLHF
.	TRBJ2-1	TRBV30	TRBD2	TGTGCCTGGAGTGGGACTAGCGGGCCTAGCTCCTACAATAAGCAGTTCTTC	CAWSGTSGPSSYNKQFF
.	TRBJ2-1	TRBV18	.	TGTGCCAGCTCTCCGACAGGAACCTACAATGAGCAGTTCTTC	CASSPTGTYNEQFF
.	TRBJ1-6	TRBV5-6	.	TGTGCCAGCAGCTTGAGAGGCAGAGGAGTTAATTCACCCCTCCACTTT	CASSLRGRGVNSPLHF
.	TRBJ2-7	TRBV19	.	TGTGCCAGTACTAGGGAAGGCCACGAGCAGTACTTC	CASTREGHEQYF
few	TRBJ1-1	TRBV30	TRBD1	TGTGCCTGGAGCGACAGGGGGTCTGAAGCTTTCTTT	CAWSDRGSEAFF
few	TRBJ2-1	TRBV6-1	TRBD2	TGTGCCAGCAGTCCCGGGACTAGCGGGAGGGATGAGCAGTTCTTC	CASSPGTSGRDEQFF
few	TRBJ1-2	TRBV29-1	.	TGCAGCGTTGAAGTGGGAGTGACGGATCTCTATGGCTACACCTTC	CSVEVGVTDLYGYTF
.	TRBJ1-1	TRBV5-4	.	TGTGCCAGTATAAGGACAGTGAACACTGAAGCTTTCTTT	CASIRTVNTEAFF
.	TRBJ1-4	TRBV30	.	TGTGCCTGGAGGGCATTTGGGGTTGCTAATGAAAAACTGTTTTTT	CAWRAFGVANEKLFF
.	TRBJ1-1	TRBV19	.	TGTGCCAGTAGTCCTCGTGGAGGGCCAAACACTGAAGCTTTCTTT	CASSPRGGPNTEAFF
few	TRBJ2-7	TRBV6-5	.	TGTGCCAGCAGTTACGCCCAAGAGCAGTACTTC	CASSYAQEQYF
.	TRBJ1-2	TRBV6-1	.	TGTGCCAGCAGCATAGAGGGCACAGGGATCAGGGGCTACACCTTC	CASSIEGTGIRGYTF
medium-sized	TRBJ2-1	TRBV30	TRBD2	TGTGCCTGGAGCGTAGCGGGAGGGGAAGTCGATGAGCAGTTCTTC	CAWSVAGGEVDEQFF
.	TRBJ2-7	TRBV6-1	.	TGTGCCAGCAGTGAAGAAGCAGGGAGCTCCTACGAGCAGTACTTC	CASSEEAGSSYEQYF
.	TRBJ2-2	TRBV30	.	TGTGCCTGGGGCAAAGGCGGTTTGTACACCGGGGAGCTGTTTTTT	CAWGKGGLYTGELFF
medium-sized	TRBJ2-7	TRBV27	TRBD1	TGTGCCAGCAGTCCCTGGGACAGATTAGAGCAGTACTTC	CASSPWDRLEQYF
.	TRBJ2-5	TRBV5-6	TRBD1	TGTGCCAGCAGCTTGTACGGCAGGGGGCAAGAGACCCAGTACTTC	CASSLYGRGQETQYF
.	TRBJ2-5	TRBV5-4	TRBD1	TGTGCCAGCAGCCCAAGTGCCGGACAGGTTCAAGAGACCCAGTACTTC	CASSPSAGQVQETQYF
.	TRBJ1-2	TRBV5-6	.	TGTGCCAGCAGCCTGAGACAGAGGAACTATGGCTACACCTTC	CASSLRQRNYGYTF
.	TRBJ1-3	TRBV18	.	TGTGCCAGCTCACCTCCCGTTAGCTCTGGAAACACCATATATTTT	CASSPPVSSGNTIYF
.	TRBJ2-5	TRBV6-5	.	TGTGCCAGCAGTTTCACCGGGACACCTAAAGAGACCCAGTACTTC	CASSFTGTPKETQYF
.	TRBJ2-3	TRBV20-1	.	TGCAGTGCTACGGGGGCCTCCACAGATACGCAGTATTTT	CSATGASTDTQYF
few	TRBJ2-6	TRBV5-4	.	TGTGCCAGCAGCTTGGAGGGGCAATCTGGGGCCAACGTCCTGACTTTC	CASSLEGQSGANVLTF
.	TRBJ2-1	TRBV6-5	.	TGTGCCAGCAGTTACGCCGGGGGCGTATACAATGAGCAGCAGTTCTTC	CASSYAGGVYNEQQFF
.	TRBJ1-5	TRBV7-6	TRBD1	TGTGCCAGCAGCTTAGGACAGGGTACGGAAAATCAGCCCCAGCATTTT	CASSLGQGTENQPQHF
.	TRBJ2-7	TRBV7-9	TRBD1	TGTGCCAGCAGCGTTCGGGACAGAGTGGGCGAGCAGTACTTC	CASSVRDRVGEQYF
few	TRBJ2-2	TRBV30	.	TGTGCCTGGAGTGTAGGTGGGGCCCACACCGGGGAGCTGTTTTTT	CAWSVGGAHTGELFF